This T cell receptor (beta chain) was retrieved from a study of blood T cell repertoires in COVID-19. Study-level background: Samples taken during acute and convalescent COVID-19 were collected in the United States, Italy and Spain.

The germline gives CDR1 MGHRA, CDR2 YSYEKL. This CDR3 has 14 amino acids. V shed 1 base and J shed 7 bases, with 13 bases lying between them. Study processing details: How many nucleated cells were present was estimated from reference gene primer amplification. Clones were read by immunoSEQ multiplex PCR, and TCRdb kept only the in-frame ones, dropping some. From that table come the V and J calls and clone size; the DNA was used to work out D and trimming. The sample yields over 130,000 clones, more than 65% seen once. This clone was picked up one time. The rearrangement links TRBV4-1 to TRBJ2-5; tentatively, D is TRBD1 (6 bases). The source of this sequence is a woman aged 55-69 years with acute or convalescent COVID-19. The sample comprised peripheral blood. The CDR3 protein is CASSQADSRGTQYF. Written as DNA, the CDR3 is TGCGCCAGCAGCCAAGCGGACAGTCGTGGGACCCAGTACTTC.